This T cell receptor beta chain is drawn from a study of cytomegalovirus exposure and HLA in healthy donors. PCR employed 60 Vbeta and 13 Jbeta primers. Assay used: immunoSEQ multiplex PCR; TCRdb lists only in-frame clones, some missing. This sample yields approximately 150,000 clones, of which 73% are seen a single time; under 7% belongs to the top ten. There are 14 residues in the CDR3. In germline, CDR1 is SGHAT, CDR2 FQDESV (reference sequence). The V segment lost 5 bases and the J segment 3 bases; nucleotides outside the gene matches: 5. The sequence derives from a woman aged 18-29 years in good health and CMV-seropositive. The chain links TRBV11-1 to TRBJ2-7; TRBD2 aligns across 9 bases. What was sequenced was PBMCs. The CDR3 loop is CASSPSSGGYEQYF. The CDR3 DNA sequence: TGTGCCAGCAGCCCGAGTAGCGGGGGCTACGAGCAGTACTTC. Full variable domain (outside the CDR3, taken from reference TRBV11-1 and TRBJ2-7): EAEVAQSPRYKITEKSQAVAFWCDPISGHATLYWYRQILGQGPELLVQFQDESVVDDSQLPKDRFSAERLKGVDSTLKIQPAELGDSAMYLCASSPSSGGYEQYFGPGTRLTVT.